This T cell receptor beta chain was recovered during a study of Ad26.COV2.S vaccination and SARS-CoV-2 variants (dated by TCRdb to the early 2020s). A note on the overall study: Vaccine-arm donors came from COV1001, a multicentre, randomized, double-blind, placebo-controlled phase I-IIa trial of Ad26.COV2.S in healthy adults. Throughout the experiments and outcome assessment, investigators stayed blinded to trial group allocation. Participants in the trial were split at random into five groups of five each, receiving low-dose or high-dose Ad26.COV2.S once or twice, or else placebo on both occasions. Sequencing of the TCRbeta repertoire served to evaluate the specificity and breadth of SARS-CoV-2-reactive T cell receptors following Ad26.COV2.S vaccination. Ad26.COV2.S was administered intramuscularly at a dose of 5x10^10 or 1x10^11 viral particles, either as one shot or as two shots given 56 days apart. The TCR-sequenced set comprised around 30 samples: around 20 Ad26.COV2.S vaccine recipients, 5 placebo recipients and 8 SARS-CoV-2 convalescent individuals. Here is what the overall study found, with its caveats: According to the authors, total T cell responses may have been underestimated by the TCR breadth and depth analyses. Ad26.COV2.S recipients had higher spike-specific TCR breadth than placebo recipients (P = 0.0014). Non-spike TCR breadth was comparable between vaccine and placebo recipients, consistent with the vaccine containing only spike. Comparing responses between vaccine doses or regimens was not something the study was powered to do. Substantial breadth of spike-specific CD8+ and CD4+ T cell responses was reported after vaccination.

CDR1 and CDR2, looked up from the germline V gene, are SGHDT and YYEEEE. CDR3 length: 17 amino acids, cysteine to phenylalanine. CDR3 DNA only is kept here, 51 bases in frame from base 1. V is clipped by 5 bases and J by 5 bases, and the sequence between their germline boundaries is 22 bases long. On this clone: There is no known antigen for this receptor. Base qualities are missing; no much larger clone stands one base away.

Explained via the paper, the treatment or condition label denotes: some 20 received Ad26.COV2.S at low or high dose, single or two shots; roughly five received placebo; per-sample allocation not given. Repertoires of vaccine and placebo recipients were sequenced from samples collected on day 63 after the first injection. Cohort 1b enrolled some 25 adults aged 18-55 years at a single site in Boston, USA, between 29 July and 7 August 2020. Ad26.COV2.S was a replication-incompetent adenovirus type 26 vector expressing a prefusion-stabilized SARS-CoV-2 spike protein from the original Wuhan strain. The immunoSEQ Assay was used to sequence TCRbeta CDR3 regions. After extraction, genomic DNA underwent amplification by bias-controlled multiplex PCR, followed by high-throughput sequencing. As for how the authors treated the data: To quantify the absolute abundance of each unique TCRbeta CDR3 region, sequences were collapsed and filtered. T cell fraction was estimated by normalizing TCRbeta template counts to usable DNA, with usable DNA measured through amplification of reference genes found in all nucleated cells. Repertoire TCRs were annotated as SARS-CoV-2-specific by exact matching of V gene, CDR3 amino acid sequence and J gene to a known reactive TCR set. MIRA supplied the reference SARS-CoV-2 TCR set, which was filtered for enrichment in COVID-19-positive ImmuneCODE repertoires so that public or cross-reactive TCRs were removed. Using the MIRA antigens, annotated TCRs were further analysed by specific ORF or by position within an ORF. Depth was the summed frequency of annotated unique rearrangements, while breadth was defined as annotated unique rearrangements over total unique productive rearrangements. TCR breadth was compared between groups using two-sided Wilcoxon rank-sum tests. TCRdb mirrors the immuneACCESS table, restricted to in-frame sequences. Some clones are absent from its copies; in checked studies, under half trace to an unresolved V gene, and the reason for the others is unknown. D and trimming come from the DNA, and the V and J calls and clone size come from that table. The sample table holds some 420,000 clones, of which approximately 90% were seen once. 3.6% of the sample is taken by the ten largest.

The V and J segments used are TRBV5-6 and TRBJ2-2, with TRBD1 as a weak D call on 5 bases. The origin of this receptor is a person between 18 and 60 years old who received the Ad26.COV2.S COVID-19 vaccine or a placebo. The specimen was peripheral blood, collected in a trial of Ad26.COV2.S vaccine versus placebo. The base sequence is TGTGCCAGCAGTTATTTCTTAGGCAGGGCGATAACCGGGGAGCTGTTTTTT. Translated, it reads CASSYFLGRAITGELFF.